In this sample, the clone carrying this T cell receptor (beta chain) turned up a few times. Its antigen remains unknown. V lost 3 bases, J lost 6 bases, and 14 bases lay in between. The CDR3 consists of 14 residues. MiXCR was run by TCRdb on the 5' RACE reads, yielding one entry per CDR3 protein. The sample comprises 1.5 million or so distinct CDR3 sequences, less than 40% of which are singletons, and about 0.25% rests with the top ten. This specimen belongs to a study of identical twins. Study findings and constraints: Alpha sequences out of frame and shared by twins had excess low generation probability.

This TCR was sampled from a newborn girl in good health. The chain joins TRBV12-3 or TRBV12-4 to TRBJ1-2, with D possibly TRBD1 on 6 matching bases. The sequenced sample consisted of cord blood. CDR3 DNA sequence: TGTGCCAGCAGTTTTACGGGGGGCGCAGATGGCTACACCTTC. Its translation is CASSFTGGADGYTF.